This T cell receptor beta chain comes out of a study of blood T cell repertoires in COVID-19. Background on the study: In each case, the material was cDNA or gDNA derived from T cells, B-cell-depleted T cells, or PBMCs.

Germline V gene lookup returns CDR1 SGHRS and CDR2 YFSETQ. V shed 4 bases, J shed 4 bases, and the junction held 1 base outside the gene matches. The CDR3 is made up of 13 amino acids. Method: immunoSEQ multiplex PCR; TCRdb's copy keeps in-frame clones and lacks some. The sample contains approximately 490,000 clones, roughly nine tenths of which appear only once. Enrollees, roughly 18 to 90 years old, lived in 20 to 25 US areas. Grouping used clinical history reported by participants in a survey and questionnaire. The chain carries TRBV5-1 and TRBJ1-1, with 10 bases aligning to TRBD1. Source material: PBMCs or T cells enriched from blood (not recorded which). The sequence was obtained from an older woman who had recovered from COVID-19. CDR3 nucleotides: TGCGCCAGCAGCGGGGACAGGGGCACTGAAGCTTTCTTT. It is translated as CASSGDRGTEAFF.